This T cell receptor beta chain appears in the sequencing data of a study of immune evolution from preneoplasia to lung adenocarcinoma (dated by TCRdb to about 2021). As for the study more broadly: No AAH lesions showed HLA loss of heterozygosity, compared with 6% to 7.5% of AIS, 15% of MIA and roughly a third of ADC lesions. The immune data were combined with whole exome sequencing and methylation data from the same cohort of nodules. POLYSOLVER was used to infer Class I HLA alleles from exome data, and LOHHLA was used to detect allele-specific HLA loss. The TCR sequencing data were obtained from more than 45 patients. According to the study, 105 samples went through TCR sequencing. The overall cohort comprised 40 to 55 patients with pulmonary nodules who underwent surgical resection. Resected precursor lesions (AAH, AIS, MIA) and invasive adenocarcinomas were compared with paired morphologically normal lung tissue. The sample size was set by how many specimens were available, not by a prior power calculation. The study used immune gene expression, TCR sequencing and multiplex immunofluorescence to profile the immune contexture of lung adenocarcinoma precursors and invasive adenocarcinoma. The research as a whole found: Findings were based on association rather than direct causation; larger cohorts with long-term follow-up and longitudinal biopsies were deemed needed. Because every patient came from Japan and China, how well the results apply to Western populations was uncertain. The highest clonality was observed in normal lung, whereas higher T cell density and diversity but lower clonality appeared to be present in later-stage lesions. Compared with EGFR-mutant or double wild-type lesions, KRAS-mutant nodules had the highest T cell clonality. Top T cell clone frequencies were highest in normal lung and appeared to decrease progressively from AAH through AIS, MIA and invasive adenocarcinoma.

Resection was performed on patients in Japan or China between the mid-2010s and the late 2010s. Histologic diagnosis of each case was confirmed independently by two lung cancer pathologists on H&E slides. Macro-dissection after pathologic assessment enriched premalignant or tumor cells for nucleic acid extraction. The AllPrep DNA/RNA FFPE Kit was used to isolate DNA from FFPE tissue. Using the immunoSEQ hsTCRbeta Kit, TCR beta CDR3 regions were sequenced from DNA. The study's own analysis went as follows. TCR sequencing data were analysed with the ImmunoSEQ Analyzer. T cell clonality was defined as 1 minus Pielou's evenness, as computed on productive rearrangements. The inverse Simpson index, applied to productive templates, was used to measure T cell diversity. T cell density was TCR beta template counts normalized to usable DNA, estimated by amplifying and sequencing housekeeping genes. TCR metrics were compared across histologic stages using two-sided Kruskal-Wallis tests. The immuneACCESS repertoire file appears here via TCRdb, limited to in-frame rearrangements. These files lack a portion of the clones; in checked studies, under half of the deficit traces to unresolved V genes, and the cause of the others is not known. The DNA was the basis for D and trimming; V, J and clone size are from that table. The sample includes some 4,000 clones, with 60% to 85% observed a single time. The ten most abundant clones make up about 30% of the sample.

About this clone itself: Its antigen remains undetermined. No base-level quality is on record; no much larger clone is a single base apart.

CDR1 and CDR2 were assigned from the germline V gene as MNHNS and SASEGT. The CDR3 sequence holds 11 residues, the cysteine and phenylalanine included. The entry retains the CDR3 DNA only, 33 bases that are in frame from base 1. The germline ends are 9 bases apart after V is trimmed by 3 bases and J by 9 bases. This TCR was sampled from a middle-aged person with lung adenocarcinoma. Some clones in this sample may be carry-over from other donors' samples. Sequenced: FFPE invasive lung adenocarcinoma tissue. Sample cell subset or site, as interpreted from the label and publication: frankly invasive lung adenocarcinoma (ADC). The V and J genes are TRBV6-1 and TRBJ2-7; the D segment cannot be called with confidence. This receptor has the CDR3 CASSDAVGQYF. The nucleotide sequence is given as TGTGCCAGCAGTGATGCGGTCGGGCAGTACTTC.